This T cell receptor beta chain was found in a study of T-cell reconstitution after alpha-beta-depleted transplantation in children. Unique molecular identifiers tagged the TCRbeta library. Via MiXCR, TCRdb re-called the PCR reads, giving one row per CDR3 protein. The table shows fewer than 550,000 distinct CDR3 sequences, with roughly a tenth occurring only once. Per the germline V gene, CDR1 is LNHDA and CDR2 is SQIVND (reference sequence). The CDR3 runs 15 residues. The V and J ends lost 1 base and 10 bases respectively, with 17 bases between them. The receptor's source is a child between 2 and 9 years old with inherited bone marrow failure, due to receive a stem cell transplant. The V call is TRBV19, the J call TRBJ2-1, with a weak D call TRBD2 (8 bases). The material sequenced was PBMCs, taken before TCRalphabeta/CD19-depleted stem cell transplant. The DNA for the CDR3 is TGTGCCAGTAGTATAGTCGGGAGGGGGCTGGGGGAGCAGTTCTTC. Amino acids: CASSIVGRGLGEQFF.